A selection of T cell receptor beta chains follows, all from one sample in a study of blood T cell repertoires in COVID-19. Profiled with immunoSEQ multiplex PCR; TCRdb holds only in-frame clones, not every one. Of approximately 300,000 clones in the sample, roughly 90% were seen once. What was sequenced was PBMCs or T cells enriched from blood (not recorded which). The receptors were sampled from a woman aged 25 to 45 who had recovered from COVID-19. Each CDR3 is given with its conserved first and last residue.

v_call: TRBV20-1
j_call: TRBJ2-7
cdr3_aa: CSAMEGAEQYF

v_call: TRBV28
j_call: TRBJ2-7
cdr3_aa: CASSTLGGGRNEQYF

v_call: TRBV28
j_call: TRBJ1-2
cdr3_aa: CASSLSQGGGYTF

v_call: TRBV7-6
j_call: TRBJ2-5
cdr3_aa: CASSSSTGTGAKTQYF

v_call: TRBV7-2
j_call: TRBJ2-1
cdr3_aa: CASSLAAGVALREQFF

v_call: TRBV7-9
j_call: TRBJ1-3
cdr3_aa: CASSLFDSSGNTIYF

v_call: TRBV27
j_call: TRBJ2-1
cdr3_aa: CASRKTRTGVLFNEQFF

v_call: TRBV28
j_call: TRBJ2-7
cdr3_aa: CASSPAYEQYF

v_call: TRBV7-3
j_call: TRBJ1-5
cdr3_aa: CASSLGQSNQPQHF

v_call: TRBV5-8
j_call: TRBJ1-5
cdr3_aa: CASSPRQNNQPQHF

v_call: TRBV27
j_call: TRBJ2-3
cdr3_aa: CASSFQAGGRTDTQYF

v_call: TRBV6-2/TRBV6-3
j_call: TRBJ1-6
cdr3_aa: CASSYQERNSPLHF

v_call: TRBV3-1/TRBV3-2
j_call: TRBJ1-1
cdr3_aa: CASSQDRPGAEAFF

v_call: TRBV15
j_call: TRBJ2-2
cdr3_aa: CATSRGGRDTGELFF

v_call: TRBV11-3
j_call: TRBJ2-7
cdr3_aa: CASSLVWVNGEQYF

v_call: TRBV12-3/TRBV12-4
j_call: TRBJ1-2
cdr3_aa: CASSTRPERGYTF

v_call: TRBV7-8
j_call: TRBJ1-2
cdr3_aa: CASTGFRFPGTGGDYGYTF

v_call: TRBV7-8
j_call: TRBJ1-5
cdr3_aa: CASSPNNRADQPQHF

v_call: TRBV12-3/TRBV12-4
j_call: TRBJ2-7
cdr3_aa: CASSLGDRVEQYF

v_call: TRBV30
j_call: TRBJ1-2
cdr3_aa: CAGGAPFPRNGYTF

v_call: TRBV7-3
j_call: TRBJ2-1
cdr3_aa: CASSLNPTRVRTSDGEQFF

v_call: TRBV27
j_call: TRBJ2-6
cdr3_aa: CASSLGQTISGANVLTF

v_call: TRBV7-2
j_call: TRBJ1-4
cdr3_aa: CASSLVGGTVGEKLFF

v_call: TRBV3-1/TRBV3-2
j_call: TRBJ2-5
cdr3_aa: CASSDRGRTQYF

v_call: TRBV19
j_call: TRBJ2-3
cdr3_aa: CASSRDRQTDTQYF

v_call: TRBV7-9
j_call: TRBJ2-7
cdr3_aa: CASSVTGQGAEEQYF

v_call: TRBV27
j_call: TRBJ2-3
cdr3_aa: CASSFSGGAEDTQYF

v_call: TRBV2
j_call: TRBJ1-6
cdr3_aa: CASKGQGVNSPLHF

v_call: TRBV29-1
j_call: TRBJ1-2
cdr3_aa: CSVAEQGHGYTF

v_call: TRBV4-2
j_call: TRBJ2-5
cdr3_aa: CASSQVKGRIQETQYF

v_call: TRBV15
j_call: TRBJ1-2
cdr3_aa: CATSSGTSNYGYTF

v_call: TRBV4-1
j_call: TRBJ2-1
cdr3_aa: CASSQDLTGTSRNNEQFF

v_call: TRBV11-3
j_call: TRBJ2-1
cdr3_aa: CASSLDWAGGNEQFF

v_call: TRBV28
j_call: TRBJ2-7
cdr3_aa: CASSPLVESYEQYF

v_call: TRBV3-1/TRBV3-2
j_call: TRBJ1-6
cdr3_aa: CASSQNQINSPLHF

v_call: TRBV19
j_call: TRBJ2-3
cdr3_aa: CASTRTGTDTQYF

v_call: TRBV29-1
j_call: TRBJ2-1
cdr3_aa: CSVEGPWGHQGDEQFF

v_call: TRBV5-8
j_call: TRBJ1-2
cdr3_aa: CASSPDQGALVGYTF

v_call: TRBV7-2
j_call: TRBJ1-1
cdr3_aa: CASREGARNTEAFF

v_call: TRBV7-9
j_call: TRBJ2-4
cdr3_aa: CASSPLAKNIQYF

v_call: TRBV7-3
j_call: TRBJ1-5
cdr3_aa: CASSGSDRDRPYSNQPQHF

v_call: TRBV14
j_call: TRBJ1-2
cdr3_aa: CASSQSLYGYTF

v_call: TRBV5-1
j_call: TRBJ1-2
cdr3_aa: CASSLEGQGLYGYTF

v_call: TRBV4-1
j_call: TRBJ1-1
cdr3_aa: CASSQVRGTEAFF

v_call: TRBV19
j_call: TRBJ1-5
cdr3_aa: CASGVWGSNQPQHF

v_call: TRBV11-2
j_call: TRBJ2-3
cdr3_aa: CASSLGMGLAGGSTDTQYF

v_call: TRBV12-3/TRBV12-4
j_call: TRBJ1-5
cdr3_aa: CASSFGHSQPQHF

v_call: TRBV2
j_call: TRBJ2-5
cdr3_aa: CASKSGRGETQYF

v_call: TRBV7-2
j_call: TRBJ1-1
cdr3_aa: CASRDRRIYTEAFF

v_call: TRBV7-8
j_call: TRBJ1-5
cdr3_aa: CASSENRTGTQPQHF

v_call: TRBV5-4
j_call: TRBJ2-5
cdr3_aa: CASSSPPEETQYF

v_call: TRBV6-1
j_call: TRBJ1-2
cdr3_aa: CASSDSHGANYGYTF

v_call: TRBV28
j_call: TRBJ1-5
cdr3_aa: CASSLPDQPQHF

v_call: TRBV6-2/TRBV6-3
j_call: TRBJ2-2
cdr3_aa: CASSASGGELFF

v_call: TRBV2
j_call: TRBJ1-6
cdr3_aa: CASGTGQEGSPLHF

v_call: TRBV5-6
j_call: TRBJ1-2
cdr3_aa: CASSSTTGAPYGYTF